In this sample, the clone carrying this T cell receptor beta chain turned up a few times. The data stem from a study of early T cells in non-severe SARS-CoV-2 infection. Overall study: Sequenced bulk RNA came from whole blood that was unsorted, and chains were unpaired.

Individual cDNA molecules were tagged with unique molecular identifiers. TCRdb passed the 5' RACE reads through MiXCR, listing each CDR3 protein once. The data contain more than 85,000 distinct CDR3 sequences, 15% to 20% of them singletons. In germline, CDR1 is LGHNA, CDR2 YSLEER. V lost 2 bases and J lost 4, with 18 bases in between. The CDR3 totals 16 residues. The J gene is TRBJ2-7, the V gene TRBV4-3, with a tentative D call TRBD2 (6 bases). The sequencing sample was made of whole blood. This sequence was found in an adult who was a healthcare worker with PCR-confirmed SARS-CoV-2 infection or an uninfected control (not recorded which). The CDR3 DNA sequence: TGCGCCAGCAGCCAAATTTTTGGGACTGGTTTTTACGAGCAGTACTTC. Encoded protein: CASSQIFGTGFYEQYF.